This T cell receptor beta chain was sequenced during a study of T-cell reconstitution after alpha-beta-depleted transplantation in children. Unique molecular identifiers were used to barcode this TCRbeta library. TCRdb reprocessed the PCR reads via MiXCR and lists one record per CDR3 protein. The sample yields some 830,000 distinct CDR3 sequences, roughly 16% seen once. V shed 7 bases and J 4 bases; nucleotides not matched to a gene: 9. Germline CDR1 is SGHTA and CDR2 is FQGNSA. This CDR3 contains 15 residues. This clonotype was seen a few times. The chain is built from TRBV7-2 and TRBJ2-3; 9 nucleotides line up with TRBD2. The specimen comprised PBMCs, mostly from graft donor cells, sampled 360 days after TCRalphabeta/CD19-depleted stem cell transplant. The TCR originated in a male patient aged 10-17 years who had a stem cell transplant for acute lymphoblastic leukemia, so the T cells may come from the graft donor. CDR3 in DNA: TGTGCCAGCACCACCTTGGGACTAGCACCAGATACGCAGTATTTT. It is translated as CASTTLGLAPDTQYF.